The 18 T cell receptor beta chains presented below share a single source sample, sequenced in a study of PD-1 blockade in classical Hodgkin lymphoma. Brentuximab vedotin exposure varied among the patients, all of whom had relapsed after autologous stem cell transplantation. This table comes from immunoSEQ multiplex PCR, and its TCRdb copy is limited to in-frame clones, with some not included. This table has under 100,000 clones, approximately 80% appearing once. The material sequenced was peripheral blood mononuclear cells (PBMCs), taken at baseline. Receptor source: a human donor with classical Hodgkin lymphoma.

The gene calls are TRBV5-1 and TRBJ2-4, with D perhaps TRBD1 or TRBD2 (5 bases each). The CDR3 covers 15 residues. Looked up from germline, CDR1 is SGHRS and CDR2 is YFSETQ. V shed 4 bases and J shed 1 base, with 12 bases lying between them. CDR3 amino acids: CASSPEGPAKNIQYF. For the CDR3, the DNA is TGCGCCAGCAGCCCTGAGGGGCCGGCCAAAAACATTCAGTACTTC. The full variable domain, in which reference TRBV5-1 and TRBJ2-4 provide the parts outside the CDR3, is KAGVTQTPRYLIKTRGQQVTLSCSPISGHRSVSWYQQTPGQGLQFLFEYFSETQRNKGNFPGRFSGRQFSNSRSEMNVSTLELGDSALYLCASSPEGPAKNIQYFGAGTRLSVL.

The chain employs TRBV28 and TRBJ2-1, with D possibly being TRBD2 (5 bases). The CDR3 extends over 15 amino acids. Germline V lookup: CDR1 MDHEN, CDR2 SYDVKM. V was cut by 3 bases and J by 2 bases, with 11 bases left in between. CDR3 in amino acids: CASSLSSGAYNEQFF. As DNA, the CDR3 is TGTGCCAGCAGTTTGAGCAGCGGCGCCTACAATGAGCAGTTCTTC.

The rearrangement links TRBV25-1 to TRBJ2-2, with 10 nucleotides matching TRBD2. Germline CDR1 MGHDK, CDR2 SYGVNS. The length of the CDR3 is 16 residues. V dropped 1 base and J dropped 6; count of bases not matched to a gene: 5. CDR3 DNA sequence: TGTGCCAGCAGTGAATGGGCTAGCGGGGGCCCCGGGGAGCTGTTTTTT. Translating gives CASSEWASGGPGELFF.

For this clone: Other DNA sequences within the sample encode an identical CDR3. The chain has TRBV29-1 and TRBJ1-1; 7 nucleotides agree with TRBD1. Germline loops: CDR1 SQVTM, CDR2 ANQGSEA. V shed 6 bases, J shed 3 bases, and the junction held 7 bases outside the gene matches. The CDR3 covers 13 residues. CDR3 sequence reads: CSVPDRFDTEAFF. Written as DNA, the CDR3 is TGCAGCGTCCCGGACAGGTTCGACACTGAAGCTTTCTTT.

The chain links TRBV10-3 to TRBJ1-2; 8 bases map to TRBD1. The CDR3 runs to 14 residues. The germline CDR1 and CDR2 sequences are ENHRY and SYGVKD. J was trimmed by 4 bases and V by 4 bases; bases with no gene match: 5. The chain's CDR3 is CAISVDREAYGYTF. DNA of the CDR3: TGTGCCATCAGTGTGGACAGGGAGGCCTATGGCTACACCTTC.

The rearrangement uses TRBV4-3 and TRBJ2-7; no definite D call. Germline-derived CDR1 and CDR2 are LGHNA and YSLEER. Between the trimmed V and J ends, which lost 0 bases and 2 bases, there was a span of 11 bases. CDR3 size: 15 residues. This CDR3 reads CASSQDNQVAYEQYF. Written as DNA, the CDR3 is TGCGCCAGCAGCCAAGATAACCAGGTTGCCTACGAGCAGTACTTC.

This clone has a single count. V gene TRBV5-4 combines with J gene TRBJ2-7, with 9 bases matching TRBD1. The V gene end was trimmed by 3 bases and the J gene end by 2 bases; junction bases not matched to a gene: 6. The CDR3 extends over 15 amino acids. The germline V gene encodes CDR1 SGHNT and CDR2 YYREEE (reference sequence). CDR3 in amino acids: CASSSRTGDPYEQYF. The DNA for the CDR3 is TGTGCCAGCAGCTCCCGGACAGGGGACCCCTACGAGCAGTACTTC.

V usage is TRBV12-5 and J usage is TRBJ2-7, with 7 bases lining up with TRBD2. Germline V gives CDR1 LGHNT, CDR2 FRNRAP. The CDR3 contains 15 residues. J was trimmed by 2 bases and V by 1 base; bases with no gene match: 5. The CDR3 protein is CASGLGLASAYEQYF. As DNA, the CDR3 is TGTGCTAGTGGTTTGGGACTAGCCTCGGCCTACGAGCAGTACTTC.

The CDR3 loop reads CAISEGWAGGTEAFF. DNA for the CDR3: TGTGCCATCAGTGAAGGGTGGGCTGGAGGCACTGAAGCTTTCTTT. The chain links TRBV10-3 to TRBJ1-1; D is uncertain. CDR1 is ENHRY and CDR2 is SYGVKD in the germline V gene. V was cut by 3 bases and J by 4 bases, with 15 bases left in between. This CDR3 has 15 amino acids.

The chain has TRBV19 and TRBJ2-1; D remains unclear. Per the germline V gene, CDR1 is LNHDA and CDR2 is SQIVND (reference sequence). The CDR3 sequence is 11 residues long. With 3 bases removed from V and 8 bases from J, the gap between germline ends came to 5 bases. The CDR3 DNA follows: TGTGCCAGTAGTATTCTCTATGAGCAGTTCTTC. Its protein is CASSILYEQFF. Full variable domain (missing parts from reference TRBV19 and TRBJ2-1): DGGITQSPKYLFRKEGQNVTLSCEQNLNHDAMYWYRQDPGQGLRLIYYSQIVNDFQKGDIAEGYSVSREKKESFPLTVTSAQKNPTAFYLCASSILYEQFFGPGTRLTVL.

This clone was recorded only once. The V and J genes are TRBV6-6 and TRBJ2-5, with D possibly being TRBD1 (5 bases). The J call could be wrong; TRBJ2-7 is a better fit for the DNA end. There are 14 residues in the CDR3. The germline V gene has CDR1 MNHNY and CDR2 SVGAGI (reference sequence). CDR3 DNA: TGTGCCAGCAGTTACAAGACAGATTCCTACGAGCAGTACTTC. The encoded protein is CASSYKTDSYEQYF.

CDR3 DNA sequence: TGTGCCAGCAAGGGCAGTAACTATGGCTACACCTTC. Translating gives CASKGSNYGYTF. This chain joins TRBV6-5 and TRBJ1-2; D gene uncertain. There are 12 residues in the CDR3. V lost 7 bases to trimming and J lost 1 base, with 7 bases between them. Germline CDR1 reads MNHEY; CDR2 reads SVGAGI.

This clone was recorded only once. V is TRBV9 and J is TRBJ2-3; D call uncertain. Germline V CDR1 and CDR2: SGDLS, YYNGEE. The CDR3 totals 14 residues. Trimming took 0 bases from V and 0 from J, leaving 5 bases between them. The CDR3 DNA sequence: TGTGCCAGCAGCGTAGTTCAGAGCACAGATACGCAGTATTTT. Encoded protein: CASSVVQSTDTQYF.

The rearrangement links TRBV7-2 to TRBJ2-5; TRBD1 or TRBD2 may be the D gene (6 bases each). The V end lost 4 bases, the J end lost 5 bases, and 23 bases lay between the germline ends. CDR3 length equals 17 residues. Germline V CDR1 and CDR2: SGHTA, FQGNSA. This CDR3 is CASSYLQWREGGETQYF. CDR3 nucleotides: TGTGCCAGCAGCTACCTCCAATGGCGGGAAGGGGGGGAGACCCAGTACTTC. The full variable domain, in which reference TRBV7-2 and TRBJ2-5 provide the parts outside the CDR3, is GAGVSQSPSNKVTEKGKDVELRCDPISGHTALYWYRQSLGQGLEFLIYFQGNSAPDKSGLPSDRFSAERTGGSVSTLTIQRTQQEDSAVYLCASSYLQWREGGETQYFGPGTRLLVL.

CDR3 bases: TGTGCCAGCAGCCAGATTACAGGGGGCGCGGAGACCCAGTACTTC. It specifies CASSQITGGAETQYF. The rearrangement uses TRBV14 and TRBJ2-5; 9 bases are a match to TRBD1. In germline, CDR1 is SGHDN, CDR2 FVKESK. V lost 3 bases and J lost 5; bases outside the gene matches: 7. This CDR3 has 15 residues.

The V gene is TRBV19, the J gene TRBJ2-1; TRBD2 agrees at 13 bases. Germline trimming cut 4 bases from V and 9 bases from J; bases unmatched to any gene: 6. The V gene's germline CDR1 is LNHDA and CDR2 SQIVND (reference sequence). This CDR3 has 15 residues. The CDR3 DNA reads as TGTGCCAGTAGTAAGGGGACTAGCGGGACGGGTGAGCAGTTCTTC. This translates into CASSKGTSGTGEQFF.

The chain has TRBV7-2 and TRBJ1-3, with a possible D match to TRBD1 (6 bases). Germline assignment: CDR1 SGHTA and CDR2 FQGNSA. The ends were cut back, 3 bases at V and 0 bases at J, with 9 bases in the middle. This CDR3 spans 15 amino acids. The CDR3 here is CASSLGGGSGNTIYF. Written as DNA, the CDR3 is TGTGCCAGCAGCTTGGGAGGGGGCTCTGGAAACACCATATATTTT.

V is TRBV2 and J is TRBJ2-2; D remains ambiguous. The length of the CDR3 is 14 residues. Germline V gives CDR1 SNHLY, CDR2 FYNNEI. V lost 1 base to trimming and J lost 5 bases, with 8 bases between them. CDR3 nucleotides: TGTGCCAGCAGTGAAGTACTCCTAACCGGGGAGCTGTTTTTT. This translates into CASSEVLLTGELFF.